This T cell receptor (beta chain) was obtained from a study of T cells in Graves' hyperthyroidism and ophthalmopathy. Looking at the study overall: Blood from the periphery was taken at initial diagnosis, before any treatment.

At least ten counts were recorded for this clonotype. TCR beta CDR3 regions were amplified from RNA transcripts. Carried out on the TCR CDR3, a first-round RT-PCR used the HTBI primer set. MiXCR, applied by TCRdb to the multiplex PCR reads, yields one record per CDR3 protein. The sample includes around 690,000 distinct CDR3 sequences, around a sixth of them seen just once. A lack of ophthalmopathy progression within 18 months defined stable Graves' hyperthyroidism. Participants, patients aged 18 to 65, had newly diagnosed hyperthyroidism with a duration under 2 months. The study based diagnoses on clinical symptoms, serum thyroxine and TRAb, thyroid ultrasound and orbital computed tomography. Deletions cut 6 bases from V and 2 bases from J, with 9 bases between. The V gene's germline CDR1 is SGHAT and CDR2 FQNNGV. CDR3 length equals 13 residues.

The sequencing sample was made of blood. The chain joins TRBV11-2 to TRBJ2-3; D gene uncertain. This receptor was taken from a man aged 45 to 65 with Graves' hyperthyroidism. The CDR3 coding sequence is TGTGCCAGCAGTTCGGACCTCACAGATACGCAGTATTTT. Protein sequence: CASSSDLTDTQYF.